This passage covers 18 T cell receptor beta chains from one sample sequenced in a study of early T cells in non-severe SARS-CoV-2 infection. TCRdb re-derived calls from the 5' RACE reads in MiXCR, one entry per CDR3 protein. The sample records some 91,000 distinct CDR3 sequences, about 16% being singletons. The sequenced sample was whole blood. The receptors were sampled from an adult who was a healthcare worker with PCR-confirmed SARS-CoV-2 infection or an uninfected control (not recorded which).

In its sample, this clonotype was seen a few times. The V call is TRBV28, the J call TRBJ1-1; D gene ambiguous. The CDR3 loop spans 13 amino acids. The V gene's germline CDR1 is MDHEN and CDR2 SYDVKM. Trimming took 2 bases from V and 0 from J, leaving 4 bases between them. This chain's CDR3 is CASSLAMNTEAFF. The CDR3 DNA reads TGTGCCAGCAGTTTAGCTATGAACACTGAAGCTTTCTTT.

V and J are TRBV10-3 and TRBJ2-1; D ambiguous. CDR3 length: 13 residues. Trimming left V 7 bases short and J 2 bases short, with 9 bases between. CDR1 and CDR2 from the germline V gene are ENHRY and SYGVKD. The CDR3 coding sequence is TGTGCCATCACTGACCGCCCCTACAATGAGCAGTTCTTC. This codes for CAITDRPYNEQFF.

The V call is TRBV5-4, the J call TRBJ2-3; D unclear. Trimming pared 1 base from V and 2 bases from J, leaving 14 bases between. The CDR3 is 16 residues long. In germline, CDR1 is SGHNT, CDR2 YYREEE (reference sequence). Here the CDR3 reads CASSLKFNSHTDTQYF. The CDR3 coding sequence is TGTGCCAGCAGCTTGAAGTTCAACTCCCACACAGATACGCAGTATTTT. The full variable domain, with the rest looked up from reference TRBV5-4 and TRBJ2-3, is ETGVTQSPTHLIKTRGQQVTLRCSSQSGHNTVSWYQQALGQGPQFIFQYYREEENGRGNFPPRFSGLQFPNYSSELNVNALELDDSALYLCASSLKFNSHTDTQYFGPGTRLTVL.

This clonotype was picked up a small number of times. The chain is built from TRBV28 and TRBJ2-5, with D possibly being TRBD1 (6 bases). Germline V gives CDR1 MDHEN, CDR2 SYDVKM. There are 16 residues in the CDR3. V lost 2 bases and J lost 4, with 17 bases in between. The CDR3 protein is CASSLRSGAGTETQYF. The CDR3 nucleotides read TGTGCCAGCAGTTTACGATCAGGGGCCGGCACAGAGACCCAGTACTTC.

The V gene is TRBV9, the J gene TRBJ1-6; no clear D. Trimming took 6 bases from V and 12 from J, leaving 13 bases between them. The CDR3 covers 12 residues. Germline CDR1 and CDR2: SGDLS and YYNGEE. The CDR3 sequence: CASTDTGEPLHF. The DNA for the CDR3 is TGTGCCAGCACCGACACTGGAGAACCCCTCCACTTT.

The gene calls are TRBV3-1 and TRBJ2-7; the match to TRBD2 covers 8 bases. The V gene end was trimmed by 2 bases and the J gene end by 1 base; junction bases not matched to a gene: 1. The CDR3 is 14 amino acids. From germline, CDR1 is LGHDT and CDR2 YNNKEL (reference sequence). CDR3 sequence: CASSQLAGSYEQYF. CDR3 DNA: TGTGCCAGCAGCCAACTAGCGGGTTCCTACGAGCAGTACTTC.

This clonotype came up many times. J is TRBJ1-5 and V is TRBV2, with 10 bases that match TRBD1. V dropped 5 bases and J dropped 4; count of bases not matched to a gene: 5. Germline V gene lookup returns CDR1 SNHLY and CDR2 FYNNEI. This CDR3 has 15 amino acids. The CDR3 DNA is TGTGCCAGCAGTCGGACAGGGGGTCATAATCAGCCCCAGCATTTT. Amino acid sequence: CASSRTGGHNQPQHF.

The rearrangement links TRBV12-3 or TRBV12-4 to TRBJ2-2; no definite D call. The V end lost 5 bases, the J end lost 4 bases, and 8 bases lay between the germline ends. The CDR3 spans 13 residues. The chain's CDR3 is CASSKGFTGELFF. The CDR3 DNA sequence: TGTGCCAGCAGTAAGGGCTTCACCGGGGAGCTGTTTTTT.

The chain combines TRBV10-1 with TRBJ2-5, with 7 bases matching TRBD2. CDR3 length: 14 residues. Germline assignment: CDR1 WNHNN and CDR2 SYGVQD (reference sequence). The V gene end was trimmed by 6 bases and the J gene end by 2 bases; junction bases not matched to a gene: 6. The CDR3 DNA reads TGCGCCAGCAGCCAAGCGGGACGGCAAGAGACCCAGTACTTC. Protein sequence: CASSQAGRQETQYF.

The chain couples TRBV27 to TRBJ2-1, with D possibly matching TRBD2 (6 bases). The CDR3 is 15 residues long. CDR1 is MNHEY and CDR2 is SMNVEV in the germline V gene (reference sequence). The V end was cut by 8 bases, the J end by 7 bases, with 21 bases between. CDR3 amino acids: CASRLDRRAKNEQFF. CDR3 nucleotides: TGTGCCAGCCGACTGGATAGGAGGGCCAAAAATGAGCAGTTCTTC.

The V and J genes are TRBV11-2 and TRBJ2-2; D may be TRBD2 (5 bases). The V and J ends lost 2 bases and 6 bases respectively, with 16 bases between them. Per germline, CDR1 SGHAT and CDR2 FQNNGV. The CDR3 is made up of 16 amino acids. The CDR3 nucleotides are TGTGCCAGCAGCTTAAAAGCGGTGTTAGCCCCCGGGGAGCTGTTTTTT. It codes for CASSLKAVLAPGELFF.

This chain uses TRBV7-2 with TRBJ2-4; no clear D gene. Germline values: CDR1 SGHTA, CDR2 FQGNSA. V lost 1 base and J 4 bases, leaving 11 bases between the germline ends. The CDR3 is made up of 15 amino acids. DNA of the CDR3: TGTGCCAGCAGCTTAGGAGTTTCGAGTAAAAACATTCAGTACTTC. Translating gives CASSLGVSSKNIQYF.

This clonotype was detected a few times. The V and J genes are TRBV7-6 and TRBJ2-2, with D uncertain. Deletions cut 5 bases from V and 6 bases from J, with 16 bases between. CDR3 length: 15 residues. The germline gives CDR1 SGHVS, CDR2 FNYEAQ. The DNA of the CDR3 is TGTGCCAGCAGCCCCCGCTTGACCCCGCCCGGGGAGCTGTTTTTT. This gives the protein CASSPRLTPPGELFF.

This clonotype has a handful of counts. This chain's CDR3 is CASSPDGRVYEQYF. DNA of the CDR3: TGTGCCAGCAGCCCGGACGGCCGCGTTTACGAGCAGTACTTC. The gene calls are TRBV7-2 and TRBJ2-7; D call uncertain. The germline V gene encodes CDR1 SGHTA and CDR2 FQGNSA. The ends were cut back, 5 bases at V and 4 bases at J, with 15 bases in the middle. CDR3 length: 14 amino acids.

The V and J genes are TRBV27 and TRBJ2-7; no clear D gene. The V gene's germline CDR1 is MNHEY and CDR2 SMNVEV (reference sequence). The CDR3 loop spans 14 amino acids. Trimming stripped 3 bases from V and 3 bases from J, with 12 bases between. This CDR3 is CASSFGSQFYEQYF. The CDR3 DNA reads as TGTGCCAGCAGTTTTGGGTCCCAGTTCTACGAGCAGTACTTC.

The chain combines TRBV10-3 with TRBJ2-7; 10 nucleotides align to TRBD1. Trimming at V came to 4 bases and at J to 6 bases, leaving 6 bases not matched to a gene. Germline V gene lookup returns CDR1 ENHRY and CDR2 SYGVKD. The CDR3 consists of 14 residues. The CDR3: CAISVGDRGSEQYF. CDR3 sequence (DNA): TGTGCCATCAGTGTGGGGGACAGGGGAAGCGAGCAGTACTTC.

This clonotype was observed once. The chain combines TRBV4-1 with TRBJ2-3; D unresolved. Deletions cut 0 bases from V and 5 bases from J, with 0 bases between. Germline V gene sequence: CDR1 MGHRA, CDR2 YSYEKL. There are 11 residues in the CDR3. The CDR3 sequence: CASSQEDTQYF. CDR3 in DNA: TGCGCCAGCAGCCAAGAAGATACGCAGTATTTT.

This clonotype was counted only a few times. This chain connects TRBV6-5 to TRBJ2-4, with a weak D call TRBD1 (6 bases). The CDR3 loop spans 16 amino acids. Per germline, CDR1 MNHEY and CDR2 SVGAGI. Trimming removed 6 bases from V and 6 bases from J, with 21 bases in between. CDR3: CASSPKNSGQINIQYF. CDR3 coding DNA: TGTGCCAGCAGCCCAAAAAACTCGGGACAAATAAACATTCAGTACTTC.